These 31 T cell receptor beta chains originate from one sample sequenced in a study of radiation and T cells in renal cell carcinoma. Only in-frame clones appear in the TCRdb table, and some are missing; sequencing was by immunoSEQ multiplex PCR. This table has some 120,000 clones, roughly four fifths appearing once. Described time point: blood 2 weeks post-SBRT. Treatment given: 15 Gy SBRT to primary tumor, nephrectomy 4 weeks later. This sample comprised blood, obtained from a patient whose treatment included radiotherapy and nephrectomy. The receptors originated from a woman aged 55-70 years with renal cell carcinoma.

The CDR3 protein is CASSQDYQREIDTQYF. CDR3 nucleotides: TGCGCCAGCAGCCAAGATTATCAGCGGGAGATCGATACGCAGTATTTT. The J gene is TRBJ2-3, the V gene TRBV4-3, with TRBD2 identical over 8 bases. The length of the CDR3 is 16 residues. J lost 6 bases, V lost 0 bases, and 8 bases had no gene match. The germline CDR1 and CDR2 sequences are LGHNA and YSLEER.

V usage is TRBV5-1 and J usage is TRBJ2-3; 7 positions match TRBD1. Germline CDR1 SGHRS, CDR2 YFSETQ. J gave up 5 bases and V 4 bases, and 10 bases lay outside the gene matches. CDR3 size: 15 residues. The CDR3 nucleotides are TGCGCCAGCAGCCCGGGACAGCTCACAGGAGATACGCAGTATTTT. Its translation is CASSPGQLTGDTQYF.

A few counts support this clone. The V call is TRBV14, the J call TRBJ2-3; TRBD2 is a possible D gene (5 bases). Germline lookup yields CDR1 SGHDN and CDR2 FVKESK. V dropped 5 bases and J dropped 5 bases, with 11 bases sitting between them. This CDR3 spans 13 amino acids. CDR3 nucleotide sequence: TGTGCCAGCAGCTTTAGAGGAGGAGATACGCAGTATTTT. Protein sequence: CASSFRGGDTQYF.

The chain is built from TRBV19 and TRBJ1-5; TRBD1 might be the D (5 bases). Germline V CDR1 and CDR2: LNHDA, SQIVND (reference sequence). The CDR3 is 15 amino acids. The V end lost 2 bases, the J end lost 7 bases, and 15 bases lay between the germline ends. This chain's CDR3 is CASSINSGGIQPQHF. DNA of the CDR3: TGTGCCAGTAGTATAAATAGCGGGGGGATACAGCCCCAGCATTTT.

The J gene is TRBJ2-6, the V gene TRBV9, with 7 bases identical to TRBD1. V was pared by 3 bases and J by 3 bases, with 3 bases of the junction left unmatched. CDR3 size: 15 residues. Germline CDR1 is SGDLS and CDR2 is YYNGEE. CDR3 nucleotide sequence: TGTGCCAGCAGCGATACAGGGGTTGGGGCCAACGTCCTGACTTTC. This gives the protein CASSDTGVGANVLTF. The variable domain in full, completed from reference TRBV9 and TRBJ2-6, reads DSGVTQTPKHLITATGQRVTLRCSPRSGDLSVYWYQQSLDQGLQFLIQYYNGEERAKGNILERFSAQQFPDLHSELNLSSLELGDSALYFCASSDTGVGANVLTFGAGSRLTVL.

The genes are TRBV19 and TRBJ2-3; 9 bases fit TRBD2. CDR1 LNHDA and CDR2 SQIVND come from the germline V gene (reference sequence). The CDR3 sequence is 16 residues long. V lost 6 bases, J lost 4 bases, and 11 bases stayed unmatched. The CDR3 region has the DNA TGTGCCAGTAGCCCTCGGGCTAGCGGGGCTCCAGATACGCAGTATTTT. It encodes CASSPRASGAPDTQYF.

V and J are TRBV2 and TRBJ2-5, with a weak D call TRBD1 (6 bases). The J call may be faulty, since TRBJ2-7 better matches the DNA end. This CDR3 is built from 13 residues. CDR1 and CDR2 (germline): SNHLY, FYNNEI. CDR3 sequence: CASSLDRFYEQYF. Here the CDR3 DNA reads TGTGCCAGCAGCCTCGACAGGTTCTACGAGCAGTACTTC.

CDR3: CASSLTTGGTEAFF. CDR3 DNA sequence: TGTGCCAGTAGTCTAACCACAGGGGGAACTGAAGCTTTCTTT. The V and J genes are TRBV19 and TRBJ1-1; TRBD1 aligns across 8 bases. Germline CDR1 LNHDA, CDR2 SQIVND (reference sequence). The CDR3 spans 14 residues. The trim removed 5 bases at V and 5 bases at J, leaving 7 bases unmatched.

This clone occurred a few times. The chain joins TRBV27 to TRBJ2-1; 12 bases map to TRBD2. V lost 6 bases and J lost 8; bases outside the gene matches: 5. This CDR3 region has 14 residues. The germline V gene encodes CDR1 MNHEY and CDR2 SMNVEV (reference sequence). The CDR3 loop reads CASRLAGGVHEQFF. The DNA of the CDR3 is TGTGCCAGCAGACTAGCGGGGGGCGTTCATGAGCAGTTCTTC.

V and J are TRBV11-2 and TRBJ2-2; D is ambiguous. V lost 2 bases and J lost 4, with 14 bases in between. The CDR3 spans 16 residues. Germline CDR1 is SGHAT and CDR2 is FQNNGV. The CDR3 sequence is CASSLRIGRGTGELFF. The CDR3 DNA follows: TGTGCCAGCAGCTTAAGAATCGGGCGCGGCACCGGGGAGCTGTTTTTT. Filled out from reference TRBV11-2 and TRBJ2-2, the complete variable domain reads EAGVAQSPRYKIIEKRQSVAFWCNPISGHATLYWYQQILGQGPKLLIQFQNNGVVDDSQLPKDRFSAERLKGVDSTLKIQPAKLEDSAVYLCASSLRIGRGTGELFFGEGSRLTVL.

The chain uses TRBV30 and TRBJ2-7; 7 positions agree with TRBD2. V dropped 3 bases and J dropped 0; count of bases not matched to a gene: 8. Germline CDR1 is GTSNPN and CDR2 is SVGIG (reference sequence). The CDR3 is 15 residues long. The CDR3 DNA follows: TGTGCCTGGAGAACGTGGGGCGGGAGCTCCTACGAGCAGTACTTC. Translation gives CAWRTWGGSSYEQYF.

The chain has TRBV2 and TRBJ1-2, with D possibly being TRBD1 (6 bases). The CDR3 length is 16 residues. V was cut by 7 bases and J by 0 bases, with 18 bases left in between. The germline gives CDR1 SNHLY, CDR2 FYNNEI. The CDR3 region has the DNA TGTGCCAGCACCACCGGACAGTTTATAGCTAACTATGGCTACACCTTC. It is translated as CASTTGQFIANYGYTF.

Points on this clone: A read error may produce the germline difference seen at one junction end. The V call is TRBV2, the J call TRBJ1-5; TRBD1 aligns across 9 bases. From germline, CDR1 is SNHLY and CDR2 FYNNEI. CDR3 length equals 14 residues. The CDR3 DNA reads TGTGTCAGCAGGGAGTGGACAGGGGATCAGCCCCAGCATTTT. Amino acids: CVSREWTGDQPQHF.

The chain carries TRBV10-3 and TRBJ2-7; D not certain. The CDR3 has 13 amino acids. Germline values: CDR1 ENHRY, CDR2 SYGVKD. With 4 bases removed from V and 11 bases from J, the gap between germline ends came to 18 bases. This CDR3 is CAISGTMDAREYF. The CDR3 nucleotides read TGTGCCATCAGTGGTACTATGGACGCAAGGGAGTACTTC.

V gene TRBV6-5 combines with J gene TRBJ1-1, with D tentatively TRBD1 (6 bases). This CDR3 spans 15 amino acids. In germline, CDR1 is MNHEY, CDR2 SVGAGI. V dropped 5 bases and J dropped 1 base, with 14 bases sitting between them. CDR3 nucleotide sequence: TGTGCCAGCAGTCGGGACGTAGGGGGGAACACTGAAGCTTTCTTT. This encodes CASSRDVGGNTEAFF.

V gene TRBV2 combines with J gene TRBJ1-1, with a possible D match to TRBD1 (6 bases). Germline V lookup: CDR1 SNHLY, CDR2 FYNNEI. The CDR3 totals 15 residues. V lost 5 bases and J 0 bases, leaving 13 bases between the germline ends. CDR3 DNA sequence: TGTGCCAGCAGTTCCTCCCAGGGGTTGAACACTGAAGCTTTCTTT. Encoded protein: CASSSSQGLNTEAFF.

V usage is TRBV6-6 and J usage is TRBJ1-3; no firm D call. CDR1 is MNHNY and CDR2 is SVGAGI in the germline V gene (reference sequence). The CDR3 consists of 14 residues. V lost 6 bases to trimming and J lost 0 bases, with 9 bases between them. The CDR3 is CASRYSSSGNTIYF. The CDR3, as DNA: TGTGCCAGCAGGTACAGTTCCTCTGGAAACACCATATATTTT.

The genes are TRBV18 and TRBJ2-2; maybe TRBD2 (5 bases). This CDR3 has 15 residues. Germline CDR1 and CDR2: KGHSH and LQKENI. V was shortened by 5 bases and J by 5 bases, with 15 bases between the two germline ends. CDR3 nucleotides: TGTGCCAGCTCAATAAACAGTGGAGGAACCGGGGAGCTGTTTTTT. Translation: CASSINSGGTGELFF.

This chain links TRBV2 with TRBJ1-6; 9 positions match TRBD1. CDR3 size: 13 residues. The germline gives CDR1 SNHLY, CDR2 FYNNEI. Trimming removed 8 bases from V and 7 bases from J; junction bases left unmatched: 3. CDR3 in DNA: TGTGCCAGCCCGGGACAGGGCAATTCACCCCTCCACTTT. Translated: CASPGQGNSPLHF. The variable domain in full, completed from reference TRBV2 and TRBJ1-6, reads EPEVTQTPSHQVTQMGQEVILRCVPISNHLYFYWYRQILGQKVEFLVSFYNNEISEKSEIFDDQFSVERPDGSNFTLKIRSTKLEDSAMYFCASPGQGNSPLHFGNGTRLTVT.

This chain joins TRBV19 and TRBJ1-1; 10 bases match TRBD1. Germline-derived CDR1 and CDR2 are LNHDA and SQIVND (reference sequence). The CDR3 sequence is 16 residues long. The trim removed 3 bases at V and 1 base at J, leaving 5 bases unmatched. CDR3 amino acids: CASSITTGGRNTEAFF. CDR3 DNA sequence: TGTGCCAGTAGTATTACGACAGGGGGCAGGAACACTGAAGCTTTCTTT.

The DNA for the CDR3 is TGTGCCAGCAGCTCAAACAGGGGGTTAGAGACCCAGTACTTC. This translates into CASSSNRGLETQYF. The J gene is TRBJ2-5, the V gene TRBV13; TRBD1 matches 8 bases. The CDR3 consists of 14 residues. V trimming: 4 bases; J trimming: 4 bases; junction bases outside the gene matches: 5. Germline loops: CDR1 PRHDT, CDR2 FYEKMQ (reference sequence).

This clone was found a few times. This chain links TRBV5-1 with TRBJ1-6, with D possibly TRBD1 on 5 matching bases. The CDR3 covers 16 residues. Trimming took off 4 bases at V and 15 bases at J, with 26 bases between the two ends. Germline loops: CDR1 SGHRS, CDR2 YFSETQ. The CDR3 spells CASSLVEGTSELFLHF. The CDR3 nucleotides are TGCGCCAGCAGCCTTGTGGAAGGGACCTCGGAACTTTTCCTCCACTTT.

The CDR3 sequence is CASRGQGYPNQPQHF. DNA of the CDR3: TGTGCCAGCAGGGGACAGGGTTACCCCAATCAGCCCCAGCATTTT. The J gene is TRBJ1-5, the V gene TRBV27, with 9 bases fitting TRBD1. Germline values: CDR1 MNHEY, CDR2 SMNVEV (reference sequence). This CDR3 has 15 residues. V shed 6 bases, J shed 3 bases, and the junction held 6 bases outside the gene matches.

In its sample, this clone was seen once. CDR3 sequence reads: CATSGPSSGNTIYF. The CDR3 DNA follows: TGTGCCACCTCAGGGCCCAGCTCTGGAAACACCATATATTTT. The chain has TRBV6-5 and TRBJ1-3; weak D call: TRBD1 (5 bases). CDR3 length equals 14 residues. CDR1 MNHEY and CDR2 SVGAGI come from the germline V gene. Trimming pared 10 bases from V and 0 bases from J, leaving 13 bases between.

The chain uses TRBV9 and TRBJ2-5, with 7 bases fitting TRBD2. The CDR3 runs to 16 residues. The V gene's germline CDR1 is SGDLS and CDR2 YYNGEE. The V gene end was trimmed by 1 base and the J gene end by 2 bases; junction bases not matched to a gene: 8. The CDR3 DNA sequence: TGTGCCAGCAGCGTAAGTCTCCAGCGGGGTCAAGAGACCCAGTACTTC. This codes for CASSVSLQRGQETQYF.

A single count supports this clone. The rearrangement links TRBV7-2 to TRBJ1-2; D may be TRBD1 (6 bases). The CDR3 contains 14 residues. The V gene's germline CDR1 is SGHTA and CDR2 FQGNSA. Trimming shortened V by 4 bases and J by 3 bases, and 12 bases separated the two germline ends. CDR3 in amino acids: CASSSVDRYYGYTF. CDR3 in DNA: TGTGCCAGCAGCTCCGTGGACAGATACTATGGCTACACCTTC.

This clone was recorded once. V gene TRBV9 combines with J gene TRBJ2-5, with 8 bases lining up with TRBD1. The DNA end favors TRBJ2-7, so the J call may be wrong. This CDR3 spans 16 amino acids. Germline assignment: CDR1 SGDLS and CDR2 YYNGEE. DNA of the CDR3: TGTGCCAGCAGCTCCCTCGGTCAGGGGGCAATTGACGAGCAGTACTTC. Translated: CASSSLGQGAIDEQYF.

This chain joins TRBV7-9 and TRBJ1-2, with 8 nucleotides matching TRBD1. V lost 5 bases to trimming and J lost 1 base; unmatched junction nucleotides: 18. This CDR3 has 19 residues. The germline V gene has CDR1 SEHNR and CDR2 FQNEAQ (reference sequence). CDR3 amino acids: CASSHPAHGRTGLNYGYTF. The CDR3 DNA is TGTGCCAGCAGCCACCCAGCGCATGGAAGGACAGGGCTTAACTATGGCTACACCTTC.

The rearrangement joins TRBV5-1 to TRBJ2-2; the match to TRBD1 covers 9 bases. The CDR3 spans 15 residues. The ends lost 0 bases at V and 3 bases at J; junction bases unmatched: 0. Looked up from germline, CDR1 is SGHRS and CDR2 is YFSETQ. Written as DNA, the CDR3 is TGCGCCAGCAGCTTGGGGACAGGGGACACCGGGGAGCTGTTTTTT. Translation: CASSLGTGDTGELFF.

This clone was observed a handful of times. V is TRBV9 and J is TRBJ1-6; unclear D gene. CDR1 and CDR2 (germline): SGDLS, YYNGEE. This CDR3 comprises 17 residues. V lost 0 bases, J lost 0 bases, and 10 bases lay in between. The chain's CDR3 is CASSVGPHGSYNSPLHF. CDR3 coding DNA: TGTGCCAGCAGCGTAGGACCCCACGGCTCCTATAATTCACCCCTCCACTTT.

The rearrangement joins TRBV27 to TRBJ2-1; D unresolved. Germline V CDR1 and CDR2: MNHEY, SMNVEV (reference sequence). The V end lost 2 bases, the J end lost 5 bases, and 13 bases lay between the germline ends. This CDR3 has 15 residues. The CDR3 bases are TGTGCCAGCAGTTTAGGTAGTGGCCCCCACAATGAGCAGTTCTTC. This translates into CASSLGSGPHNEQFF.